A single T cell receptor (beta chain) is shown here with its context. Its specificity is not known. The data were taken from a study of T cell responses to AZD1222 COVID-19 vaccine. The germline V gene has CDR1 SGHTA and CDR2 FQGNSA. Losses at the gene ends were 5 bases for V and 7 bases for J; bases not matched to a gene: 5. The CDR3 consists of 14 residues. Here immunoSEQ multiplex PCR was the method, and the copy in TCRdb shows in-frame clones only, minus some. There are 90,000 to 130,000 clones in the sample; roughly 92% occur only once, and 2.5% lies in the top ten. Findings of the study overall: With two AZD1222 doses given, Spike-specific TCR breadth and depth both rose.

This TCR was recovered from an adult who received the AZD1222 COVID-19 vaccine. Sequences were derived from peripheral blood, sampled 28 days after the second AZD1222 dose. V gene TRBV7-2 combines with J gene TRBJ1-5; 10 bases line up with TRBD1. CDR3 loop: CASSETGGYQPQHF. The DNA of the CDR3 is TGTGCCAGCAGCGAGACAGGGGGCTACCAGCCCCAGCATTTT.